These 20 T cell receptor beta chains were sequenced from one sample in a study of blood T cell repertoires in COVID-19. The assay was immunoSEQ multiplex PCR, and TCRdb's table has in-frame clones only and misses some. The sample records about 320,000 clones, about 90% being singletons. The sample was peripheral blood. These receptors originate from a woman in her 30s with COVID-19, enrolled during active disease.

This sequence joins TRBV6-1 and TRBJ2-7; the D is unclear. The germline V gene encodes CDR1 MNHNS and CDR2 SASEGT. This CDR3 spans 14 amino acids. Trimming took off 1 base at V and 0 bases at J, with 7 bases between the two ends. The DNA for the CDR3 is TGTGCCAGCAGTGAAGAGTCGGTCTCCTACGAGCAGTACTTC. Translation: CASSEESVSYEQYF.

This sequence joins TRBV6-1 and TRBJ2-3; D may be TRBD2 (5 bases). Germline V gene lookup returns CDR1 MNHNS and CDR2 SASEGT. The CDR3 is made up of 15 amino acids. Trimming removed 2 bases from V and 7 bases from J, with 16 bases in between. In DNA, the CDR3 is TGTGCCAGCAGTGAAAATCGCGGGCGTACGAATACGCAGTATTTT. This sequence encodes CASSENRGRTNTQYF.

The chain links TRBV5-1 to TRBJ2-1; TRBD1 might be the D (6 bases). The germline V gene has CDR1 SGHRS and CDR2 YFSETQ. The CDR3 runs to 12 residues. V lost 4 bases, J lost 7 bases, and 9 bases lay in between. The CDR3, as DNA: TGCGCCAGCAGCGTCGACAGGAATGAGCAGTTCTTC. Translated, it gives CASSVDRNEQFF.

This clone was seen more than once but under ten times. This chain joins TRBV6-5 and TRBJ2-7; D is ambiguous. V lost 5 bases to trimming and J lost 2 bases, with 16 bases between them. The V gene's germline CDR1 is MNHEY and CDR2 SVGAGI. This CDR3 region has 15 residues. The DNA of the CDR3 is TGTGCCAGCAGTACCGCAGGCTCCTCCACCTACGAGCAGTACTTC. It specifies CASSTAGSSTYEQYF.

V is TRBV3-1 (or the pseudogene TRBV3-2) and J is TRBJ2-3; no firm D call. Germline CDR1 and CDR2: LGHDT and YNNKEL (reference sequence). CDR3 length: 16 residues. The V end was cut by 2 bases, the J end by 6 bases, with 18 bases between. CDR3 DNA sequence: TGTGCCAGCAGCCAACATTCTCTAACGTCCGGGGATACGCAGTATTTT. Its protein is CASSQHSLTSGDTQYF.

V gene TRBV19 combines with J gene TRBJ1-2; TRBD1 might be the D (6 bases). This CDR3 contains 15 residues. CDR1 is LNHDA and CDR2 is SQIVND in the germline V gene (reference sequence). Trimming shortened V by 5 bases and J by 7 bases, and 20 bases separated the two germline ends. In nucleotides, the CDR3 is TGTGCCAGTAGTCCTCTTCTTAGGGGGAACCCTGGCTACACCTTC. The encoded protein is CASSPLLRGNPGYTF.

The CDR3 protein is CASSEMAGDEKLFF. In DNA, the CDR3 is TGTGCCAGCAGTGAGATGGCGGGGGACGAAAAACTGTTTTTT. The V and J genes are TRBV2 and TRBJ1-4, with D possibly matching TRBD1 (5 bases). V lost 3 bases and J 8 bases, leaving 13 bases between the germline ends. The CDR3 loop spans 14 amino acids. Germline assignment: CDR1 SNHLY and CDR2 FYNNEI.

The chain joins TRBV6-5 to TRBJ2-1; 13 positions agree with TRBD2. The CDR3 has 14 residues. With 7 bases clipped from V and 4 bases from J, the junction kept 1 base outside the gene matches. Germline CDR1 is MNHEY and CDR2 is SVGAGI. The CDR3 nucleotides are TGTGCCAGCAAGGGACTAGCGGGGTACAATGAGCAGTTCTTC. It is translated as CASKGLAGYNEQFF.

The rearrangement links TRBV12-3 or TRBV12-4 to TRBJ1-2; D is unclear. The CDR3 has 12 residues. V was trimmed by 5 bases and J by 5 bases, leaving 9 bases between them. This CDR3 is CASSIGDYGYTF. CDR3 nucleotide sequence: TGTGCCAGCAGTATTGGAGATTATGGCTACACCTTC.

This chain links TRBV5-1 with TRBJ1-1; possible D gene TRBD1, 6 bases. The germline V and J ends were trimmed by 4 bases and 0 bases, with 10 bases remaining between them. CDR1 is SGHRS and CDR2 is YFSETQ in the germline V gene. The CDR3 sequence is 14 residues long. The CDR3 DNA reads TGCGCCAGCAGCAAGGACAGCCTGAACACTGAAGCTTTCTTT. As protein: CASSKDSLNTEAFF.

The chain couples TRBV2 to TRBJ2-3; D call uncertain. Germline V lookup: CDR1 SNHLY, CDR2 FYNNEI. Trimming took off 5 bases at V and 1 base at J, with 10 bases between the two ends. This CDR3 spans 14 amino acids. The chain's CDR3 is CASSILAGTDTQYF. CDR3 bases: TGTGCCAGCAGTATACTCGCGGGCACAGATACGCAGTATTTT. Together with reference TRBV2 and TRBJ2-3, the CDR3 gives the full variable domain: EPEVTQTPSHQVTQMGQEVILRCVPISNHLYFYWYRQILGQKVEFLVSFYNNEISEKSEIFDDQFSVERPDGSNFTLKIRSTKLEDSAMYFCASSILAGTDTQYFGPGTRLTVL.

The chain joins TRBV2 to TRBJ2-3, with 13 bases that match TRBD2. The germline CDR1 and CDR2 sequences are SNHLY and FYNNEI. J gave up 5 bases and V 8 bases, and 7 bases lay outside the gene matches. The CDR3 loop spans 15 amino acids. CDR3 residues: CASLETSGGRDTQYF. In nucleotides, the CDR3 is TGTGCCAGCCTCGAGACTAGCGGGGGGAGAGATACGCAGTATTTT.

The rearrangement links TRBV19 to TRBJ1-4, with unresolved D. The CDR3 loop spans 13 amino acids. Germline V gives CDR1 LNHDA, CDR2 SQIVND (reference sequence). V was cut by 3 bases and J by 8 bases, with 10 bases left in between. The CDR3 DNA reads TGTGCCAGTAGTATTGGGCAGTGGGAAAAACTGTTTTTT. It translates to CASSIGQWEKLFF.

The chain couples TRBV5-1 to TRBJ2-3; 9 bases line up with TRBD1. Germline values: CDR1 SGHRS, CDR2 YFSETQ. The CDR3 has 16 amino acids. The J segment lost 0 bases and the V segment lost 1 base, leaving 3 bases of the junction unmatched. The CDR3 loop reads CASSLYGTGSTDTQYF. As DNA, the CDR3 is TGCGCCAGCAGCTTGTACGGGACAGGGAGCACAGATACGCAGTATTTT.

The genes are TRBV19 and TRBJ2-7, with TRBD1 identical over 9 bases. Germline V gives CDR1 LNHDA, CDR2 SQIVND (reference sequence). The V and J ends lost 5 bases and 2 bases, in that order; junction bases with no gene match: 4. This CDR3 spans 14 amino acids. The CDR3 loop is CASSSTGGPYEQYF. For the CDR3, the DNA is TGTGCCAGTAGTTCAACAGGGGGCCCCTACGAGCAGTACTTC. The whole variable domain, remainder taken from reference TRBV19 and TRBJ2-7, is DGGITQSPKYLFRKEGQNVTLSCEQNLNHDAMYWYRQDPGQGLRLIYYSQIVNDFQKGDIAEGYSVSREKKESFPLTVTSAQKNPTAFYLCASSSTGGPYEQYFGPGTRLTVT.

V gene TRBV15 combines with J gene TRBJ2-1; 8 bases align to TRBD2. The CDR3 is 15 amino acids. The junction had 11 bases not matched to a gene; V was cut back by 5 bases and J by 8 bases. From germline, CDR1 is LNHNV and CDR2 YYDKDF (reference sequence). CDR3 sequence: CATSRPGGRGYEQFF. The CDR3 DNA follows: TGTGCCACCAGCCGCCCGGGGGGGCGGGGGTATGAGCAGTTCTTC.

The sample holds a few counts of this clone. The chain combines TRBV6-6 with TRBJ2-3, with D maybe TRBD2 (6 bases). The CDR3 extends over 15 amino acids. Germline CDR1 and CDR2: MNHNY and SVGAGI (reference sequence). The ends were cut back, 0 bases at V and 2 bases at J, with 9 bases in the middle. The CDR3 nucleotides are TGTGCCAGCAGTTACTCGATGCGGGACACAGATACGCAGTATTTT. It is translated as CASSYSMRDTDTQYF.

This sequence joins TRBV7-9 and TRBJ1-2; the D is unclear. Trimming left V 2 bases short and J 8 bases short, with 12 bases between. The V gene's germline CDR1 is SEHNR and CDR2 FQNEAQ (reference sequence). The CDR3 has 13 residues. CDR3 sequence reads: CASSLIQTNGYTF. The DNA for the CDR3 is TGTGCCAGCAGCTTAATTCAGACAAACGGCTACACCTTC.

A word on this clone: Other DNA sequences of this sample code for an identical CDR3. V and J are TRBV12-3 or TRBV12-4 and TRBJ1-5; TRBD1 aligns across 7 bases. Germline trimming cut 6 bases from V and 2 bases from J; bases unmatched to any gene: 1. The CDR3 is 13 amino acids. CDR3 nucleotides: TGTGCCAGCAGGGGGACAGGCAATCAGCCCCAGCATTTT. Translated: CASRGTGNQPQHF.

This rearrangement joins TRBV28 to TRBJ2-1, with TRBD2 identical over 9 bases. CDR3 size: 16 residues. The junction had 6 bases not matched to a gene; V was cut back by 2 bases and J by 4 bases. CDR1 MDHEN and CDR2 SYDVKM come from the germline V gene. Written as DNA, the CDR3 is TGTGCCAGCAGTTTAAGAGGGACTAGCATTTACAATGAGCAGTTCTTC. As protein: CASSLRGTSIYNEQFF. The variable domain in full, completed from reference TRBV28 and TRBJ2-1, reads DVKVTQSSRYLVKRTGEKVFLECVQDMDHENMFWYRQDPGLGLRLIYFSYDVKMKEKGDIPEGYSVSREKKERFSLILESASTNQTSMYLCASSLRGTSIYNEQFFGPGTRLTVL.